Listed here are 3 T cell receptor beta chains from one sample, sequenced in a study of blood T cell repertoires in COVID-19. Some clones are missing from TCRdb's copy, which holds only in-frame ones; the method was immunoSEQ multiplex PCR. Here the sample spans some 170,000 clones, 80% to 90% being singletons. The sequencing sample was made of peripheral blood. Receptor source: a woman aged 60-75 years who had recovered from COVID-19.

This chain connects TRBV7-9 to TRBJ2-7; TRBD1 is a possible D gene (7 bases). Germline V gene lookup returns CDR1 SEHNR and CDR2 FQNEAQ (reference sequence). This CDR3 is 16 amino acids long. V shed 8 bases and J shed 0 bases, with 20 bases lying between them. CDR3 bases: TGTGCCAGCGGTCCTCTGCAGGGGGGCAGCTCCTACGAGCAGTACTTC. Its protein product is CASGPLQGGSSYEQYF.

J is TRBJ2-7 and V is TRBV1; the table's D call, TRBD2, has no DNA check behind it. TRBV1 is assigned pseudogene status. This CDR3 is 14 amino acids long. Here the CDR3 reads CTSSVGLAGIEQYF. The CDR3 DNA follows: TGCACCAGCAGCGTGGGACTAGCGGGGATCGAGCAGTACTTC.

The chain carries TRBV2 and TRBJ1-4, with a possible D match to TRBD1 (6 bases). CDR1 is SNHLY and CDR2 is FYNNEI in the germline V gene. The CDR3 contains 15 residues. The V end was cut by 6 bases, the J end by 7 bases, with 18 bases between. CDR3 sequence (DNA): TGTGCCAGCAGCCCGCAGGGGCCCACGGGTGAAAAACTGTTTTTT. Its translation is CASSPQGPTGEKLFF.